The 9 T cell receptor beta chains below come from one sample, sequenced in a study of post-analysis software for immune sequencing data. The study's findings and limits: Roughly five TRBV segments appeared more often in patients than in controls, and TRBV5-6, TRBV5-1 and TRBV20-1 were among these.

No antigen has been identified for these receptors. The authors incorporated unique molecular identifiers into the TCR beta cDNA libraries. A single record per CDR3 protein comes from TCRdb applying MiXCR to the PCR reads. The table lists around 400,000 distinct CDR3 sequences, less than 40% of them singletons. The sequencing input was blood. These TCRs come from a girl aged 5-17 years with multiple sclerosis.

This chain joins TRBV7-2 and TRBJ1-2; D is uncertain. Germline CDR1 SGHTA, CDR2 FQGNSA. V shed 5 bases and J shed 3 bases, with 13 bases lying between them. The CDR3 runs to 14 residues. The CDR3 DNA follows: TGTGCCAGCAGCCCACAGCCCATCGACTATGGCTACACCTTC. It is translated as CASSPQPIDYGYTF.

Only a few counts were recorded for this clonotype. The rearrangement uses TRBV27 and TRBJ2-1; 8 nucleotides align to TRBD1. The germline CDR1 and CDR2 sequences are MNHEY and SMNVEV (reference sequence). The CDR3 has 15 amino acids. V was pared by 9 bases and J by 2 bases, with 9 bases of the junction left unmatched. As DNA, the CDR3 is TGTGCCAGGTTGAGGGCAGGGGGCCCCTACAATGAGCAGTTCTTC. Protein: CARLRAGGPYNEQFF.

This clonotype turned up a few times. The V gene is TRBV29-1, the J gene TRBJ1-4, with 7 nucleotides matching TRBD1. The length of the CDR3 is 13 residues. With V trimmed by 4 bases and J by 5 bases, 4 bases remained unmatched. Germline V gene lookup returns CDR1 SQVTM and CDR2 ANQGSEA. The DNA for the CDR3 is TGCAGCGTTGCTTACAGGGGAAATGAAAAACTGTTTTTT. This codes for CSVAYRGNEKLFF.

V is TRBV14 and J is TRBJ2-3, with a tentative D call TRBD2 (7 bases). The CDR3 length is 13 residues. The ends were cut back, 3 bases at V and 9 bases at J, with 13 bases in the middle. Germline V gives CDR1 SGHDN, CDR2 FVKESK. In DNA, the CDR3 is TGTGCCAGCAGCCACGGGGGGCTGTGGACGCAGTATTTT. It translates to CASSHGGLWTQYF.

The V and J genes are TRBV5-1 and TRBJ1-4; 7 bases map to TRBD1. Trimming cost V 4 bases and J 7 bases; bases outside gene matches: 7. This CDR3 has 14 residues. The germline CDR1 and CDR2 sequences are SGHRS and YFSETQ. The CDR3, as DNA: TGCGCCAGCAGCCCAGGGGGATTTAGTGAAAAACTGTTTTTT. Encoded protein: CASSPGGFSEKLFF.

The chain employs TRBV12-3 or TRBV12-4 and TRBJ2-5, with D unclear. The CDR3 is 12 amino acids. With 2 bases removed from V and 3 bases from J, the gap between germline ends came to 4 bases. The CDR3 DNA is TGTGCCAGCAGTTTACTGGAAGAGACCCAGTACTTC. It specifies CASSLLEETQYF.

This rearrangement joins TRBV5-6 to TRBJ2-1; D is possibly TRBD1 (5 bases). The length of the CDR3 is 15 residues. Germline V gives CDR1 SGHDT, CDR2 YYEEEE. Trimming cost V 0 bases and J 3 bases, with 10 bases left between them. Here the CDR3 reads CASSLGGVGYNEQFF. The CDR3 DNA is TGTGCCAGCAGCTTGGGGGGCGTGGGCTACAATGAGCAGTTCTTC. Using reference TRBV5-6 and TRBJ2-1 for the parts outside the CDR3, the full variable domain is DAGVTQSPTHLIKTRGQQVTLRCSPKSGHDTVSWYQQALGQGPQFIFQYYEEEERQRGNFPDRFSGHQFPNYSSELNVNALLLGDSALYLCASSLGGVGYNEQFFGPGTRLTVL.

This chain uses TRBV28 with TRBJ2-7, with 13 nucleotides matching TRBD2. The trim removed 2 bases at V and 3 bases at J, leaving 10 bases unmatched. The CDR3 is 18 residues long. CDR1 and CDR2 (germline): MDHEN, SYDVKM. In DNA, the CDR3 is TGTGCCAGCAGTTTACCACTAGCGGGGGGGTTATATAACTACGAGCAGTACTTC. Residues: CASSLPLAGGLYNYEQYF. Together with reference TRBV28 and TRBJ2-7, the CDR3 gives the full variable domain: DVKVTQSSRYLVKRTGEKVFLECVQDMDHENMFWYRQDPGLGLRLIYFSYDVKMKEKGDIPEGYSVSREKKERFSLILESASTNQTSMYLCASSLPLAGGLYNYEQYFGPGTRLTVT.

CDR3 region: CASSLTGGKETQYF. Here the CDR3 DNA reads TGTGCCAGCAGTTTGACAGGGGGCAAGGAGACCCAGTACTTC. J is TRBJ2-5 and V is TRBV28; 10 nucleotides agree with TRBD1. Per the germline V gene, CDR1 is MDHEN and CDR2 is SYDVKM. The ends lost 3 bases at V and 5 bases at J; junction bases unmatched: 3. The CDR3 sequence is 14 residues long.